One and the same sample provided the 25 T cell receptor beta chains below, sequenced in a study of cytomegalovirus exposure and HLA in healthy donors. This table comes from immunoSEQ multiplex PCR, and its TCRdb copy is limited to in-frame clones, with some not included. The table includes 180,000 or so clones, roughly 84% detected once. Sequencing used PBMCs. Receptor source: a young woman in good health and CMV-seropositive.

This clone was counted between two and nine times. The chain is built from TRBV29-1 and TRBJ1-1, with 7 bases that match TRBD1. The CDR3 totals 12 residues. V lost 4 bases and J lost 6; bases outside the gene matches: 5. Germline V gene sequence: CDR1 SQVTM, CDR2 ANQGSEA. For the CDR3, the DNA is TGCAGCGTTGTACAGGGGATTGCTGAAGCTTTCTTT. Translation gives CSVVQGIAEAFF.

This rearrangement joins TRBV7-2 to TRBJ2-7; 8 bases line up with TRBD1. The germline V gene has CDR1 SGHTA and CDR2 FQGNSA. With 5 bases clipped from V and 3 bases from J, the junction kept 9 bases outside the gene matches. The CDR3 contains 15 residues. The CDR3: CASSPRQGSHYEQYF. The CDR3 nucleotides are TGTGCCAGCAGCCCCAGACAGGGGAGCCACTACGAGCAGTACTTC.

The rearrangement links TRBV28 to TRBJ2-1; a possible D gene is TRBD2 (5 bases). Germline V lookup: CDR1 MDHEN, CDR2 SYDVKM. Trimming shortened V by 7 bases and J by 4 bases, and 14 bases separated the two germline ends. CDR3 size: 14 residues. CDR3 loop: CASIPGLGYNEQFF. CDR3 nucleotides: TGTGCCAGCATTCCGGGATTAGGGTACAATGAGCAGTTCTTC. The full variable domain, in which reference TRBV28 and TRBJ2-1 provide the parts outside the CDR3, is DVKVTQSSRYLVKRTGEKVFLECVQDMDHENMFWYRQDPGLGLRLIYFSYDVKMKEKGDIPEGYSVSREKKERFSLILESASTNQTSMYLCASIPGLGYNEQFFGPGTRLTVL.

The rearrangement uses TRBV7-2 and TRBJ2-7; D possibly corresponds to TRBD1 (5 bases). V was pared by 2 bases and J by 6 bases, with 14 bases between. The CDR3 runs 14 residues. Germline V gene data show CDR1 as SGHTA and CDR2 as FQGNSA. The CDR3 DNA reads as TGTGCCAGCAGCTTAACTCAGGGAACGGGCGAGCAGTACTTC. Protein product: CASSLTQGTGEQYF.

The rearrangement joins TRBV5-1 to TRBJ2-2, with a possible D match to TRBD1 (5 bases). Trimming left V 2 bases short and J 2 bases short, with 7 bases between. Germline CDR1 is SGHRS and CDR2 is YFSETQ. The length of the CDR3 is 14 residues. This chain's CDR3 is CASSLDSNTGELFF. The DNA of the CDR3 is TGCGCCAGCAGCTTAGACAGCAACACCGGGGAGCTGTTTTTT.

The rearrangement links TRBV29-1 to TRBJ2-3; 9 bases are a match to TRBD1. V was clipped by 7 bases and J by 3 bases; unmatched bases: 5. The CDR3 runs 13 residues. Germline V gene data show CDR1 as SQVTM and CDR2 as ANQGSEA. CDR3 nucleotides: TGCAGCGCTCAGACAGGGGGTACAGATACGCAGTATTTT. Translation: CSAQTGGTDTQYF.

The rearrangement joins TRBV9 to TRBJ2-1, with D perhaps matching TRBD1 (5 bases). CDR1 and CDR2 (germline): SGDLS, YYNGEE. V dropped 0 bases and J dropped 4 bases, with 8 bases sitting between them. The length of the CDR3 is 14 residues. CDR3 region: CASSVGTGYNEQFF. CDR3 sequence (DNA): TGTGCCAGCAGCGTAGGTACAGGATACAATGAGCAGTTCTTC.

The chain recombines TRBV6-1 with TRBJ2-4, with 7 bases fitting TRBD1. The CDR3 contains 15 residues. Looked up from germline, CDR1 is MNHNS and CDR2 is SASEGT. Trimming removed 6 bases from V and 7 bases from J; junction bases left unmatched: 12. The CDR3 loop reads CASRDSGTVINIQYF. For the CDR3, the DNA is TGTGCCAGCAGGGATTCCGGGACAGTAATTAACATTCAGTACTTC.

This chain joins TRBV5-5 and TRBJ2-7, with TRBD1 matching over 9 bases. The junction had 5 bases not matched to a gene; V was cut back by 4 bases and J by 3 bases. CDR1 is SGHKS and CDR2 is YYEKEE in the germline V gene (reference sequence). The CDR3 totals 14 residues. This chain's CDR3 is CASSESGQGYEQYF. As DNA, the CDR3 is TGTGCCAGCAGCGAATCGGGACAGGGCTACGAGCAGTACTTC.

Written as DNA, the CDR3 is TGTGCCAGCATGACTAGCGGGAGTCCAGATACGCAGTATTTT. The encoded protein is CASMTSGSPDTQYF. The chain has TRBV2 and TRBJ2-3; TRBD2 matches at 12 bases. This CDR3 is 14 amino acids long. V trimming: 7 bases; J trimming: 4 bases; junction bases outside the gene matches: 3. Per the germline V gene, CDR1 is SNHLY and CDR2 is FYNNEI.

The genes are TRBV11-2 and TRBJ2-2; a possible D gene is TRBD1 (6 bases). The CDR3 length is 15 residues. CDR1 is SGHAT and CDR2 is FQNNGV in the germline V gene. V was shortened by 5 bases and J by 1 base, with 11 bases between the two germline ends. The CDR3 protein is CASSPLGQNTGELFF. The CDR3 DNA reads TGTGCCAGCAGCCCCCTGGGACAGAACACCGGGGAGCTGTTTTTT. Combining the CDR3 with reference TRBV11-2 and TRBJ2-2 gives the whole variable domain EAGVAQSPRYKIIEKRQSVAFWCNPISGHATLYWYQQILGQGPKLLIQFQNNGVVDDSQLPKDRFSAERLKGVDSTLKIQPAKLEDSAVYLCASSPLGQNTGELFFGEGSRLTVL.

A few counts support this clone. This chain connects TRBV7-2 to TRBJ1-1; D is undetermined. Germline loops: CDR1 SGHTA, CDR2 FQGNSA. The V and J ends lost 5 bases and 8 bases respectively, with 9 bases between them. The CDR3 is 11 residues long. In DNA form, the CDR3 reads TGTGCCAGCAGCCAGTGGGAGGAAGCTTTCTTT. Translating gives CASSQWEEAFF.

The J gene is TRBJ2-7, the V gene TRBV28; unclear D gene. This CDR3 comprises 16 residues. Trimming pared 5 bases from V and 6 bases from J, leaving 23 bases between. CDR1 and CDR2 from the germline V gene are MDHEN and SYDVKM. CDR3 sequence (DNA): TGTGCCAGCAGTCCCTTAGGCGGAGCTCTACGCGGCGAGCAGTACTTC. Amino acids: CASSPLGGALRGEQYF.

This sequence joins TRBV28 and TRBJ1-1; 9 bases are a match to TRBD1. This CDR3 spans 15 amino acids. Germline CDR1 is MDHEN and CDR2 is SYDVKM. V shed 6 bases, J shed 0 bases, and the junction held 5 bases outside the gene matches. The CDR3 nucleotides are TGTGCCAGCAGGCTTGGACAGGGGATGAACACTGAAGCTTTCTTT. Residues: CASRLGQGMNTEAFF.

The CDR3 reads CASSSYGLESEQFF. For the CDR3, the DNA is TGTGCCAGTAGTTCATATGGACTAGAATCCGAGCAGTTCTTC. The chain links TRBV19 to TRBJ2-1; 7 bases are shared with TRBD2. The CDR3 spans 14 residues. V trimming: 5 bases; J trimming: 10 bases; junction bases outside the gene matches: 11. Germline values: CDR1 LNHDA, CDR2 SQIVND (reference sequence).

The chain recombines TRBV28 with TRBJ1-5, with a weak D call TRBD1 (6 bases). The CDR3 consists of 15 residues. Germline V gene sequence: CDR1 MDHEN, CDR2 SYDVKM. Trimming pared 5 bases from V and 6 bases from J, leaving 17 bases between. CDR3: CASSTDRTASQPQHF. For the CDR3, the DNA is TGTGCCAGCAGTACAGATCGGACAGCGAGTCAGCCCCAGCATTTT.

The rearrangement uses TRBV19 and TRBJ2-7, with 10 bases identical to TRBD2. This CDR3 has 14 residues. V shed 3 bases, J shed 5 bases, and the junction held 4 bases outside the gene matches. CDR1 LNHDA and CDR2 SQIVND come from the germline V gene (reference sequence). The chain's CDR3 is CASSMSGRGNEQYF. In DNA, the CDR3 is TGTGCCAGTAGTATGAGCGGGAGGGGAAACGAGCAGTACTTC.

This clone was recorded once. The gene calls are TRBV2 and TRBJ1-1; D uncertain. The CDR3 spans 14 residues. The V and J ends lost 5 bases and 3 bases respectively, with 13 bases between them. Germline CDR1 is SNHLY and CDR2 is FYNNEI. CDR3 sequence (DNA): TGTGCCAGCAGTTTCCAAGGCGGAGACACTGAAGCTTTCTTT. Translation gives CASSFQGGDTEAFF.

The chain recombines TRBV7-2 with TRBJ2-1; 13 nucleotides line up with TRBD2. The length of the CDR3 is 15 residues. J gave up 9 bases and V 5 bases, and 7 bases lay outside the gene matches. Germline lookup yields CDR1 SGHTA and CDR2 FQGNSA. Written as DNA, the CDR3 is TGTGCCAGCAGCCAGCGGACTAGCGGGAGTGGTGAGCAGTTCTTC. Its translation is CASSQRTSGSGEQFF.

This rearrangement joins TRBV13 to TRBJ2-7; D may be TRBD2 (6 bases). The CDR3 runs to 14 residues. The V and J ends lost 3 bases and 2 bases respectively, with 11 bases between them. The germline V gene encodes CDR1 PRHDT and CDR2 FYEKMQ (reference sequence). The CDR3: CASSFGTRPYEQYF. The CDR3 bases are TGTGCCAGCAGCTTCGGGACTCGACCCTACGAGCAGTACTTC.

This chain links TRBV5-1 with TRBJ2-2, with D possibly matching TRBD2 (6 bases). The CDR3 has 14 amino acids. Germline V lookup: CDR1 SGHRS, CDR2 YFSETQ. Trimming removed 2 bases at V and 7 bases at J, with 12 bases between. CDR3 region: CASSFGGTLGELFF. In nucleotides, the CDR3 is TGCGCCAGCAGCTTTGGGGGGACCCTCGGGGAGCTGTTTTTT.

The sample holds one count of this clone. The J gene is TRBJ1-2, the V gene TRBV25-1; 7 positions agree with TRBD1. With V trimmed by 3 bases and J by 6 bases, 7 bases remained unmatched. Looked up from germline, CDR1 is MGHDK and CDR2 is SYGVNS. This CDR3 region has 14 residues. The CDR3 sequence is CASSDHRGFNGYTF. The CDR3 bases are TGTGCCAGCAGTGATCACAGGGGTTTCAATGGCTACACCTTC.

The chain recombines TRBV15 with TRBJ1-3, with D maybe TRBD1 (5 bases). The CDR3 length is 16 residues. V was trimmed by 6 bases and J by 4 bases, leaving 19 bases between them. Germline CDR1 is LNHNV and CDR2 is YYDKDF (reference sequence). In nucleotides, the CDR3 is TGTGCCACCAGAGTAAAGTTCACAGGCCCGGGAAACACCATATATTTT. It is translated as CATRVKFTGPGNTIYF.

The rearrangement links TRBV7-9 to TRBJ2-7; 7 bases align to TRBD1. CDR1 and CDR2 from the germline V gene are SEHNR and FQNEAQ (reference sequence). The CDR3 is 16 amino acids. V lost 5 bases, J lost 1 base, and 11 bases stayed unmatched. The CDR3 DNA is TGTGCCAGCAGCCTCCAACCGGGACAGCATTCCTACGAGCAGTACTTC. Residues: CASSLQPGQHSYEQYF.

This clone was observed a handful of times. The rearrangement links TRBV27 to TRBJ1-1; maybe TRBD1 (5 bases). The CDR3 has 13 residues. V lost 7 bases, J lost 4 bases, and 13 bases lay in between. In germline, CDR1 is MNHEY, CDR2 SMNVEV (reference sequence). CDR3 region: CASIGGWSTEAFF. The CDR3 DNA sequence: TGTGCCAGCATTGGGGGGTGGAGCACTGAAGCTTTCTTT.